Each of the 24 T cell receptor beta chains below was sequenced from the same sample in a study of CD4 T cells in relation to SARS-CoV-2 and coronaviruses. The protocol was immunoSEQ multiplex PCR, while the TCRdb copy is restricted to in-frame clones and leaves out a portion. Altogether more than 15,000 clones are present, approximately 75% being singletons, with the ten largest covering 15% to 19%. These TCRs are of unknown antigen specificity. Unexposed donor CD4+ T cells date from about 2010-2018, before the COVID-19 pandemic. The cells were cultured for around ten days before CD4+ T cells were isolated. The sample consisted of CD4+ T cells from PBMCs, cultured in vitro. The receptors derive from a human donor in good health.

The V gene is TRBV18, the J gene TRBJ1-2; TRBD1 might be the D (5 bases). V lost 3 bases and J lost 6, with 11 bases in between. Per germline, CDR1 KGHSH and CDR2 LQKENI. This CDR3 is 13 amino acids long. Here the CDR3 DNA reads TGTGCCAGCTCACCGACGACAGATGATGGCTACACCTTC. Translating it yields CASSPTTDDGYTF.

The genes are TRBV19 and TRBJ2-7, with 9 bases matching TRBD1. This CDR3 spans 15 amino acids. Germline CDR1 LNHDA, CDR2 SQIVND (reference sequence). The V segment lost 6 bases and the J segment 2 bases; nucleotides outside the gene matches: 8. This CDR3 is CASSEPGQGTYEQYF. The DNA of the CDR3 is TGTGCCAGTAGCGAACCGGGACAGGGCACCTACGAGCAGTACTTC.

This chain uses TRBV7-9 with TRBJ2-7, with 12 positions matching TRBD2. V lost 2 bases and J lost 5; bases outside the gene matches: 1. CDR3 length equals 14 residues. Germline V gives CDR1 SEHNR, CDR2 FQNEAQ (reference sequence). CDR3: CASSLRLAGDEQYF. CDR3 in DNA: TGTGCCAGCAGCTTAAGACTAGCGGGAGACGAGCAGTACTTC.

The CDR3 spells CASSLSDKENTEAFF. CDR3 nucleotides: TGTGCCAGCAGCTTATCCGACAAGGAGAACACTGAAGCTTTCTTT. The gene calls are TRBV13 and TRBJ1-1; D gene unclear. Trimming took off 2 bases at V and 1 base at J, with 11 bases between the two ends. Germline values: CDR1 PRHDT, CDR2 FYEKMQ (reference sequence). The CDR3 loop spans 15 amino acids.

The chain has TRBV3-1 (or the pseudogene TRBV3-2) and TRBJ2-3; 14 positions agree with TRBD2. The CDR3 covers 19 residues. V trimming: 3 bases; J trimming: 0 bases; junction bases outside the gene matches: 8. Germline CDR1 and CDR2: LGHDT and YNNKEL (reference sequence). CDR3 amino acids: CASSHLGTSGGLSTDTQYF. DNA of the CDR3: TGTGCCAGCAGCCATCTCGGGACTAGCGGGGGTCTTAGCACAGATACGCAGTATTTT.

The gene calls are TRBV28 and TRBJ1-1; TRBD1 is a possible D gene (5 bases). Trimming removed 7 bases at V and 0 bases at J, with 15 bases between. Germline V lookup: CDR1 MDHEN, CDR2 SYDVKM. This CDR3 has 15 amino acids. The CDR3 nucleotides read TGTGCCAGCACCTTGGCGGGACGGATGAACACTGAAGCTTTCTTT. This translates into CASTLAGRMNTEAFF.

The chain joins TRBV27 to TRBJ1-5, with D possibly TRBD1 on 5 matching bases. The CDR3 consists of 15 residues. V lost 4 bases, J lost 6 bases, and 16 bases lay in between. Germline V gives CDR1 MNHEY, CDR2 SMNVEV (reference sequence). This chain's CDR3 is CASSSFSGRFQPQHF. The CDR3 DNA sequence: TGTGCCAGCAGTTCATTTTCAGGGAGATTTCAGCCCCAGCATTTT.

The V gene is TRBV7-3, the J gene TRBJ2-1; 11 bases match TRBD2. Germline CDR1 SGHTA, CDR2 FQGTGA. This CDR3 has 16 residues. Trimming cost V 7 bases and J 3 bases; bases outside gene matches: 8. The CDR3 DNA reads TGTGCCAGCACCGAGGGGACTAGCGGTATCTACAATGAGCAGTTCTTC. Its protein product is CASTEGTSGIYNEQFF.

The V and J genes are TRBV11-2 and TRBJ2-7, with 8 bases lining up with TRBD1. The V segment lost 1 base and the J segment 7 bases; nucleotides outside the gene matches: 3. This CDR3 spans 13 amino acids. CDR1 is SGHAT and CDR2 is FQNNGV in the germline V gene. In DNA form, the CDR3 reads TGTGCCAGCAGCTTAGCCAGGGGGCTAGAGCAGTACTTC. This codes for CASSLARGLEQYF. Full variable domain (rest looked up from reference TRBV11-2 and TRBJ2-7): EAGVAQSPRYKIIEKRQSVAFWCNPISGHATLYWYQQILGQGPKLLIQFQNNGVVDDSQLPKDRFSAERLKGVDSTLKIQPAKLEDSAVYLCASSLARGLEQYFGPGTRLTVT.

CDR3 sequence: CASGSGANEKLFF. CDR3 bases: TGTGCTAGTGGTTCCGGGGCTAATGAAAAACTGTTTTTT. The rearrangement uses TRBV12-5 and TRBJ1-4; D not certain. CDR1 and CDR2 (germline): LGHNT, FRNRAP. V lost 4 bases, J lost 3 bases, and 6 bases lay in between. The CDR3 has 13 amino acids.

This chain links TRBV19 with TRBJ2-6; D gene uncertain. Germline-derived CDR1 and CDR2 are LNHDA and SQIVND (reference sequence). The length of the CDR3 is 14 residues. Trimming removed 10 bases at V and 1 base at J, with 11 bases between. CDR3: CATTDGSGANVLTF. Here the CDR3 DNA reads TGTGCCACTACAGACGGATCTGGGGCCAACGTCCTGACTTTC.

The chain combines TRBV30 with TRBJ1-2; 7 bases line up with TRBD1. V lost 1 base, J lost 7 bases, and 12 bases stayed unmatched. The CDR3 has 15 residues. Germline loops: CDR1 GTSNPN, CDR2 SVGIG (reference sequence). The DNA for the CDR3 is TGTGCCTGGAGTGATCGACAGGGCATTGTGTTTGGCTACACCTTC. Its translation is CAWSDRQGIVFGYTF.

This chain joins TRBV3-1 (or the pseudogene TRBV3-2) and TRBJ1-2, with TRBD1 as a possible D gene (5 bases). The germline V gene encodes CDR1 LGHDT and CDR2 YNNKEL (reference sequence). There are 14 residues in the CDR3. V shed 2 bases and J shed 4 bases, with 11 bases lying between them. CDR3 in DNA: TGTGCCAGCAGCCAACCCACAGGAGGCTATGGCTACACCTTC. Its protein is CASSQPTGGYGYTF.

The V gene is TRBV5-1, the J gene TRBJ2-1; unclear D gene. Germline V gene data show CDR1 as SGHRS and CDR2 as YFSETQ. Trimming shortened V by 3 bases and J by 3 bases, and 7 bases separated the two germline ends. The CDR3 extends over 13 amino acids. The chain's CDR3 is CASSSPNYNEQFF. The CDR3 region has the DNA TGCGCCAGCAGCTCGCCTAACTACAATGAGCAGTTCTTC.

V gene TRBV10-3 combines with J gene TRBJ1-2; D not certain. CDR1 ENHRY and CDR2 SYGVKD come from the germline V gene. V was shortened by 3 bases and J by 8 bases, with 16 bases between the two germline ends. CDR3 size: 14 residues. CDR3 coding DNA: TGTGCCATCAGTGACTCCCTTGCGACCTACGGCTACACCTTC. Encoded protein: CAISDSLATYGYTF.

The chain joins TRBV11-3 to TRBJ1-1; D is ambiguous. The V gene's germline CDR1 is SGHNT and CDR2 YENEEA. V gave up 4 bases and J gave up 1 base, with 7 bases separating them. This CDR3 is 13 amino acids long. CDR3 DNA sequence: TGTGCCAGCAGCTCCCGAAGGAACACTGAAGCTTTCTTT. Its protein is CASSSRRNTEAFF.

The rearrangement joins TRBV4-2 to TRBJ2-7; 11 bases are a match to TRBD2. CDR3 length equals 16 residues. Per germline, CDR1 LGHNA and CDR2 YNFKEQ. Germline trimming cut 2 bases from V and 5 bases from J; bases unmatched to any gene: 8. The CDR3 loop reads CASSQKGGTSGHEQYF. CDR3 in DNA: TGTGCCAGCAGCCAAAAAGGCGGGACTAGCGGTCACGAGCAGTACTTC.

This chain links TRBV3-1 (or the pseudogene TRBV3-2) with TRBJ1-3; D is ambiguous. Trimming removed 0 bases at V and 1 base at J, with 10 bases between. The germline V gene encodes CDR1 LGHDT and CDR2 YNNKEL (reference sequence). This CDR3 spans 16 amino acids. CDR3 amino acids: CASSQDWSRSGNTIYF. For the CDR3, the DNA is TGTGCCAGCAGCCAAGATTGGAGCCGATCTGGAAACACCATATATTTT.

This clone has a single count. V gene TRBV5-4 combines with J gene TRBJ2-3; either TRBD1 or TRBD2 may fit D (5 bases each). Germline CDR1 SGHNT, CDR2 YYREEE (reference sequence). This CDR3 has 15 amino acids. V lost 0 bases and J 3 bases, leaving 11 bases between the germline ends. CDR3 loop: CASSLGESGTDTQYF. Written as DNA, the CDR3 is TGTGCCAGCAGCTTGGGGGAGTCAGGGACAGATACGCAGTATTTT.

The V gene is TRBV6-5, the J gene TRBJ1-4, with D tentatively TRBD1 (5 bases). Trimming cost V 6 bases and J 8 bases, with 16 bases left between them. CDR1 and CDR2 (germline): MNHEY, SVGAGI. There are 14 residues in the CDR3. In DNA form, the CDR3 reads TGTGCCAGCAGCCCGGCGGGGGATGCGGAAAAACTGTTTTTT. Protein: CASSPAGDAEKLFF.

This clone was picked up a small number of times. The chain recombines TRBV5-4 with TRBJ2-3; 16 positions agree with TRBD2. Germline CDR1 is SGHNT and CDR2 is YYREEE (reference sequence). The J segment lost 4 bases and the V segment lost 4 bases, leaving 6 bases of the junction unmatched. The CDR3 is made up of 17 amino acids. The CDR3 nucleotides read TGTGCCAGCAGCGGGGGGACTAGCGGGAGGGGGGCAGATACGCAGTATTTT. Its translation: CASSGGTSGRGADTQYF.

V and J are TRBV27 and TRBJ2-1; 8 nucleotides agree with TRBD1. Germline V lookup: CDR1 MNHEY, CDR2 SMNVEV (reference sequence). This CDR3 has 17 amino acids. The junction had 15 bases not matched to a gene; V was cut back by 5 bases and J by 6 bases. This CDR3 is CASSLSISRGPGNEQFF. CDR3 sequence (DNA): TGTGCCAGCAGTCTTTCGATAAGCAGGGGGCCTGGCAATGAGCAGTTCTTC.

The chain carries TRBV3-1 (or the pseudogene TRBV3-2) and TRBJ1-2; no clear D gene. Germline loops: CDR1 LGHDT, CDR2 YNNKEL (reference sequence). This CDR3 is 14 amino acids long. V lost 4 bases, J lost 3 bases, and 12 bases lay in between. The CDR3 here is CASSPDEGHYGYTF. DNA of the CDR3: TGTGCCAGCAGCCCCGACGAGGGCCACTATGGCTACACCTTC.

The chain is built from TRBV11-1 and TRBJ2-1; no firm D call. This CDR3 has 15 residues. V lost 4 bases, J lost 5 bases, and 15 bases lay in between. Germline loops: CDR1 SGHAT, CDR2 FQDESV (reference sequence). The CDR3 is CASSSSRGANNEQFF. The CDR3 DNA follows: TGTGCCAGCAGCTCATCCCGTGGAGCTAACAATGAGCAGTTCTTC.